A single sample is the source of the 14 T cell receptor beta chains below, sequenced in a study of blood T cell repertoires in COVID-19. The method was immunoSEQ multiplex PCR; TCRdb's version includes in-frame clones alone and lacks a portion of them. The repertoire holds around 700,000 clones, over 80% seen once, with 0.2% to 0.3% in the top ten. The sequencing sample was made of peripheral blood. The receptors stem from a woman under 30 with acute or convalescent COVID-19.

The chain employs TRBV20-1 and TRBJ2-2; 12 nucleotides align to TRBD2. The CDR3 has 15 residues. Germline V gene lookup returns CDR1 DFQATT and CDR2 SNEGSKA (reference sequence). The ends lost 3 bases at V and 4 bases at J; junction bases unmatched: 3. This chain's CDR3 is CSASTSGGFTGELFF. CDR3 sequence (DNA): TGCAGTGCTAGTACTAGCGGGGGGTTCACCGGGGAGCTGTTTTTT.

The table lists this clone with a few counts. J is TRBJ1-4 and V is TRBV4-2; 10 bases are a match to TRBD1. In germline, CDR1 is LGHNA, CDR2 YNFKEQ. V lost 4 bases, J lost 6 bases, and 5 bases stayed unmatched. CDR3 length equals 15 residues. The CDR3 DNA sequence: TGTGCCAGCAGCCCTTTGACAGGGGGCCATGAAAAACTGTTTTTT. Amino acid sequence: CASSPLTGGHEKLFF.

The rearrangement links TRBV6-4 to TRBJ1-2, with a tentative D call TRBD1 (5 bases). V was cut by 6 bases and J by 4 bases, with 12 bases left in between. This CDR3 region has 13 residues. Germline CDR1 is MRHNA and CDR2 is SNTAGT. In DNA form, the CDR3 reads TGTGCCAGCAGGGAAGGGGCCAGCTATGGCTACACCTTC. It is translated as CASREGASYGYTF.

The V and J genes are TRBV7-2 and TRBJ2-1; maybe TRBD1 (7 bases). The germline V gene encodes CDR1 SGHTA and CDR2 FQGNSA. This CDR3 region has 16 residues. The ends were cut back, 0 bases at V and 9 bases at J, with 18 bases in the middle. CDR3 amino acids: CASSLAGVRQGGEQFF. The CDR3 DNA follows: TGTGCCAGCAGCTTAGCAGGGGTCAGGCAGGGGGGTGAGCAGTTCTTC.

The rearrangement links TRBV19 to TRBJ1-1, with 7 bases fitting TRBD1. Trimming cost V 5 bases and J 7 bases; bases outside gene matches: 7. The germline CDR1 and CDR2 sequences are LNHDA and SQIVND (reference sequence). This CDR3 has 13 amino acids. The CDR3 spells CASSPRDRVEAFF. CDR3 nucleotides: TGTGCCAGTAGTCCCCGGGACAGAGTTGAAGCTTTCTTT.

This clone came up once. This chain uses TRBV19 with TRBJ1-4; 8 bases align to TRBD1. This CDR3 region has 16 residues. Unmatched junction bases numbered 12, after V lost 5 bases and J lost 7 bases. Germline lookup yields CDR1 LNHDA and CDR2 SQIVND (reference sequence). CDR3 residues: CASSHAWTGKGEKLFF. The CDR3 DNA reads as TGTGCCAGTAGTCATGCCTGGACAGGGAAAGGTGAAAAACTGTTTTTT.

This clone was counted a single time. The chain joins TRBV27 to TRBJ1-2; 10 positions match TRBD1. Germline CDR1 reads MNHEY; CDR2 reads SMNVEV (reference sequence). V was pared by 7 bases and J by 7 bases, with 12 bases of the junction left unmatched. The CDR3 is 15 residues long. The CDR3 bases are TGTGCCAGCACCCCCGGGTGGGGGACAGGGGTTGGCTACACCTTC. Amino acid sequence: CASTPGWGTGVGYTF.

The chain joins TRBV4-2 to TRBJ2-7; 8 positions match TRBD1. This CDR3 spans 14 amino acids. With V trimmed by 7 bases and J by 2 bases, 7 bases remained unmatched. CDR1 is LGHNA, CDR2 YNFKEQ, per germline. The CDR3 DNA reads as TGTGCCAGCACTCCTACAGGGGGAACCTACGAGCAGTACTTC. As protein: CASTPTGGTYEQYF.

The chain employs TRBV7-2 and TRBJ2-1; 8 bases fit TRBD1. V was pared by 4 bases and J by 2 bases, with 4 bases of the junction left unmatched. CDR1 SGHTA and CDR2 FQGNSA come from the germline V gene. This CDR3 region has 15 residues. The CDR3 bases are TGTGCCAGCAGCTCCGACAGGGGAACCTACAATGAGCAGTTCTTC. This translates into CASSSDRGTYNEQFF.

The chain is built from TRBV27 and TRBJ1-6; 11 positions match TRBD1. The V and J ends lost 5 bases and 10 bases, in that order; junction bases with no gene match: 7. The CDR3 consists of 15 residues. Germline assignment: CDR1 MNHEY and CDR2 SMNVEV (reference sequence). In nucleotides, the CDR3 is TGTGCCAGCAGTCAATGGGGACAGGGGGGGTCACCCCTCCACTTT. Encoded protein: CASSQWGQGGSPLHF.

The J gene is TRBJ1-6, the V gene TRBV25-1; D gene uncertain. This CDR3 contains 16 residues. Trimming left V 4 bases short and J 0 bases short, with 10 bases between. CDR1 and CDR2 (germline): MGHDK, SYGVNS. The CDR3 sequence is CASSARGSSYNSPLHF. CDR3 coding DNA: TGTGCCAGCAGTGCGCGGGGAAGCTCCTATAATTCACCCCTCCACTTT.

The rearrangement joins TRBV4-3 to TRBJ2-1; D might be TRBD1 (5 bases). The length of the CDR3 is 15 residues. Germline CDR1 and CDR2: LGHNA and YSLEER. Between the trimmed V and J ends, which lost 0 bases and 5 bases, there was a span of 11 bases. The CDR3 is CASSQDDSTNNEQFF. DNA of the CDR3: TGCGCCAGCAGCCAAGATGACAGTACGAACAATGAGCAGTTCTTC.

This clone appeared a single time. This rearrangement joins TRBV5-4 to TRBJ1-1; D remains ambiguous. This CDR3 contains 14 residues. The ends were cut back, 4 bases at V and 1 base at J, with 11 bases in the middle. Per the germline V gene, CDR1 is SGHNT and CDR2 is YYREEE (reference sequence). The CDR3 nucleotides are TGTGCCAGCAGCCCGGCCGCGGGGAACACTGAAGCTTTCTTT. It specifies CASSPAAGNTEAFF. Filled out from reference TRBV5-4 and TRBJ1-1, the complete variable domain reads ETGVTQSPTHLIKTRGQQVTLRCSSQSGHNTVSWYQQALGQGPQFIFQYYREEENGRGNFPPRFSGLQFPNYSSELNVNALELDDSALYLCASSPAAGNTEAFFGQGTRLTVV.

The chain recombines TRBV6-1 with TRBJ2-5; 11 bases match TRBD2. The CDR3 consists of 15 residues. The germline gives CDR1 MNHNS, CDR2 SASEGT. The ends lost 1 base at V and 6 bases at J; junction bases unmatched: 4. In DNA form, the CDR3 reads TGTGCCAGCAGTGAAGGGACTAGCGGGTGGAAGACCCAGTACTTC. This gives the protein CASSEGTSGWKTQYF.